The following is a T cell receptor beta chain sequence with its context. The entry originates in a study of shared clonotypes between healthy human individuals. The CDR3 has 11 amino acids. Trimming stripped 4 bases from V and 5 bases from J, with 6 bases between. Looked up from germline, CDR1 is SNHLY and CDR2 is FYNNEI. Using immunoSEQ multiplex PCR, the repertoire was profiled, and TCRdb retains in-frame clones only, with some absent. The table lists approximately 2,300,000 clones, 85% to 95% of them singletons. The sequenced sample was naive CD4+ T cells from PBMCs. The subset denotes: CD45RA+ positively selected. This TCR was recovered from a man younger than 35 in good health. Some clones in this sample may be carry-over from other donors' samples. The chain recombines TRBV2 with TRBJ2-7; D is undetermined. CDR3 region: CASSGFHEQYF. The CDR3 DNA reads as TGTGCCAGCAGTGGGTTCCACGAGCAGTACTTC.